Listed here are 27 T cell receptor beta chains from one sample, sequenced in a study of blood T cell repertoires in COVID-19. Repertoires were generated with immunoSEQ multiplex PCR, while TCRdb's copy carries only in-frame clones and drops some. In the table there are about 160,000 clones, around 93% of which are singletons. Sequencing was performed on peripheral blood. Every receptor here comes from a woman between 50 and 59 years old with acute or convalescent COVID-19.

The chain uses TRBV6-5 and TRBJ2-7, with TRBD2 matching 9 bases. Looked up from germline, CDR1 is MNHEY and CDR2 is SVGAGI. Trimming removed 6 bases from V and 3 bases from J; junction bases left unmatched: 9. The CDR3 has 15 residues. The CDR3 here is CASRGSGGNLYEQYF. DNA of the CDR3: TGTGCCAGCAGGGGAAGCGGGGGGAATCTCTACGAGCAGTACTTC.

CDR3 sequence: CASSFGQGSGNTIYF. CDR3 nucleotide sequence: TGTGCCAGCAGCTTTGGACAGGGCTCTGGAAACACCATATATTTT. V and J are TRBV9 and TRBJ1-3; the match to TRBD1 covers 8 bases. Germline trimming cut 4 bases from V and 0 bases from J; bases unmatched to any gene: 3. Germline V gives CDR1 SGDLS, CDR2 YYNGEE. This CDR3 is built from 15 residues. The whole variable domain, filled in from reference TRBV9 and TRBJ1-3, reads DSGVTQTPKHLITATGQRVTLRCSPRSGDLSVYWYQQSLDQGLQFLIQYYNGEERAKGNILERFSAQQFPDLHSELNLSSLELGDSALYFCASSFGQGSGNTIYFGEGSWLTVV.

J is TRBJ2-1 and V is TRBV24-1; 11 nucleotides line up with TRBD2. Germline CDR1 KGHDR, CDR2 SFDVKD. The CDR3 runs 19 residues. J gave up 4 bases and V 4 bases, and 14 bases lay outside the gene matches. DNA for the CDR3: TGTGCCACCAGTGACCCGGTGGTAGCGGGAGGGCCGAGGTACAATGAGCAGTTCTTC. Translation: CATSDPVVAGGPRYNEQFF.

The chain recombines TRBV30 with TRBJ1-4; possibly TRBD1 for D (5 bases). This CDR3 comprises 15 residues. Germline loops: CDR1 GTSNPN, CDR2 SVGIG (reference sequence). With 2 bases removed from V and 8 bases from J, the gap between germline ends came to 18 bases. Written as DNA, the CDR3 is TGTGCCTGGAGTCGCTCGCGGAACAGGCGGGAAAAACTGTTTTTT. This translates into CAWSRSRNRREKLFF.

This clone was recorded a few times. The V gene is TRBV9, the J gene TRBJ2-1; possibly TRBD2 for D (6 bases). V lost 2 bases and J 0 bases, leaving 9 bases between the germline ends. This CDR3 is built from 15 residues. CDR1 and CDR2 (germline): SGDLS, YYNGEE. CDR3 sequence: CASSVSGSSYNEQFF. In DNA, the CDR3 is TGTGCCAGCAGCGTTAGCGGTAGCTCCTACAATGAGCAGTTCTTC.

The chain's CDR3 is CASSQDRSSGYTF. In nucleotides, the CDR3 is TGCGCCAGCAGCCAAGATAGAAGCTCTGGCTACACCTTC. The rearrangement uses TRBV4-3 and TRBJ1-2; unclear D gene. V shed 0 bases and J shed 7 bases, with 9 bases lying between them. The CDR3 has 13 residues. Germline lookup yields CDR1 LGHNA and CDR2 YSLEER.

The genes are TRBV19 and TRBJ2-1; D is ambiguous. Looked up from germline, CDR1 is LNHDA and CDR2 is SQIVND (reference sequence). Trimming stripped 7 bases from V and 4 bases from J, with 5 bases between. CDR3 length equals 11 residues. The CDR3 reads CASNNYNEQFF. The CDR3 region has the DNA TGTGCCAGTAATAATTACAATGAGCAGTTCTTC.

The CDR3 is CASSAGTSGIYEQYF. The CDR3 bases are TGTGCCAGCAGCGCCGGGACTAGCGGAATTTACGAGCAGTACTTC. The rearrangement uses TRBV6-5 and TRBJ2-7; 11 bases fit TRBD2. CDR3 length equals 15 residues. The ends lost 6 bases at V and 4 bases at J; junction bases unmatched: 8. The germline V gene has CDR1 MNHEY and CDR2 SVGAGI.

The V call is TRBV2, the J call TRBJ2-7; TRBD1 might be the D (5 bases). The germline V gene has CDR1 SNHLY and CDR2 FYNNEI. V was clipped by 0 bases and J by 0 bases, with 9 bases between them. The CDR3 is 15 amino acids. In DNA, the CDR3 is TGTGCCAGCAGTGAAGCGCGTGACAGCTCCTACGAGCAGTACTTC. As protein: CASSEARDSSYEQYF.

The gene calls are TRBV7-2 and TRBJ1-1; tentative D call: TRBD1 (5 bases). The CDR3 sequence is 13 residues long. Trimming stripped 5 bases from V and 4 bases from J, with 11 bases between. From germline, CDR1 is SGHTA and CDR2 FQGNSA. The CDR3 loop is CASSPLRGTEAFF. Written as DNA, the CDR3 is TGTGCCAGCAGCCCCTTAAGGGGCACTGAAGCTTTCTTT.

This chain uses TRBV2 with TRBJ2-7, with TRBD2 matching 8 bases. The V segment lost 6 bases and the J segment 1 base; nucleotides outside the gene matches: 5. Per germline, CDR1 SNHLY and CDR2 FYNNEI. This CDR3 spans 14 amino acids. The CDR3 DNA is TGTGCCAGCAGGACTAGCGCAAATTCCTACGAGCAGTACTTC. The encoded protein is CASRTSANSYEQYF.

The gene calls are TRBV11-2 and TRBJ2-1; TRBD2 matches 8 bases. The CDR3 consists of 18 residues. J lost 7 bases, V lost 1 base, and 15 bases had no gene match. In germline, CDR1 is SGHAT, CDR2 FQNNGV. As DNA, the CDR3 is TGTGCCAGCAGCTTAGTGGCTCGGCTAGCGGGCCGTTGGAATGAGCAGTTCTTC. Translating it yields CASSLVARLAGRWNEQFF.

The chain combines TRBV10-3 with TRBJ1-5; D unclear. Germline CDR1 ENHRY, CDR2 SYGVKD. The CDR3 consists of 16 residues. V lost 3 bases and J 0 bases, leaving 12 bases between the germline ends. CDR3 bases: TGTGCCATCAGTGACCCTCGGACTCTTAGCAATCAGCCCCAGCATTTT. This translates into CAISDPRTLSNQPQHF.

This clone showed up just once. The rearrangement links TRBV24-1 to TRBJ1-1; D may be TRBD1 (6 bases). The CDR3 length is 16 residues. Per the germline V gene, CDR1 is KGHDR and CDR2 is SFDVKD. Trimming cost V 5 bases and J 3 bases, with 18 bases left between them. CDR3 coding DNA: TGTGCCACCAGTGTCTCGCGAGGGGGGGCGGACACTGAAGCTTTCTTT. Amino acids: CATSVSRGGADTEAFF.

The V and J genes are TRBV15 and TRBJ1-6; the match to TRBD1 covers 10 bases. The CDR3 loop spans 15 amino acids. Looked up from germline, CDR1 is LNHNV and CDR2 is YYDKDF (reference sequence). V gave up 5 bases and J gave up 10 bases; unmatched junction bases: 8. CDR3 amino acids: CATSGGQGILSPLHF. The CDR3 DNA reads TGTGCCACCAGCGGGGGACAGGGGATTTTATCACCCCTCCACTTT.

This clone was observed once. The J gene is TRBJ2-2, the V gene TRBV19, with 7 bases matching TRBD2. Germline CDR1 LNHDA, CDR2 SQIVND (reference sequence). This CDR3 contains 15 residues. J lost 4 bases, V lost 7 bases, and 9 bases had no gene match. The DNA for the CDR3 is TGTGCCAGTACGTCAAGCGGGACGAGCACCGGGGAGCTGTTTTTT. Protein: CASTSSGTSTGELFF.

CDR3 in DNA: TGTGCCATCAGTGAGTCTAGGCAGGGGGCTTGGAATGAGCAGTTCTTC. It codes for CAISESRQGAWNEQFF. J is TRBJ2-1 and V is TRBV10-3, with 8 positions matching TRBD1. The CDR3 length is 16 residues. V trimming: 0 bases; J trimming: 7 bases; junction bases outside the gene matches: 8. Germline V gives CDR1 ENHRY, CDR2 SYGVKD.

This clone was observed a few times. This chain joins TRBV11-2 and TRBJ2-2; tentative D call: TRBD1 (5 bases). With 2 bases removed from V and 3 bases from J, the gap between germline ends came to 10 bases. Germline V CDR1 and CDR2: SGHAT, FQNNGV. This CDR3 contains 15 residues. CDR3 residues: CASSLYFRDTGELFF. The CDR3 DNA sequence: TGTGCCAGCAGCTTATATTTCAGGGACACCGGGGAGCTGTTTTTT.

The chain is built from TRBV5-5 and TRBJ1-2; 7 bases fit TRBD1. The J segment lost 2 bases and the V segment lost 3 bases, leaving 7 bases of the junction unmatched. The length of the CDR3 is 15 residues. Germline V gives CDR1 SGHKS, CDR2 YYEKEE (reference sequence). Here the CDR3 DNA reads TGTGCCAGCAGCTCGAGGACAGGATACAACTATGGCTACACCTTC. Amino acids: CASSSRTGYNYGYTF.

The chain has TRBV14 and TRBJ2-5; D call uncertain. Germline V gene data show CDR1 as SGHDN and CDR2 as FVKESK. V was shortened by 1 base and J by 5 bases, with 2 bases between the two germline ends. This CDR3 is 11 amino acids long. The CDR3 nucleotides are TGTGCCAGCAGCCAAGCGGAGACCCAGTACTTC. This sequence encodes CASSQAETQYF.

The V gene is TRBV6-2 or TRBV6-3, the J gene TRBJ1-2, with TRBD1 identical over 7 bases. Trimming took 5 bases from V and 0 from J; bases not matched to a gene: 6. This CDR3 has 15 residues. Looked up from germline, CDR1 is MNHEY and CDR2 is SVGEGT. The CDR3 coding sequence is TGTGCCAGCAGTCTGGACAGGAGAGCTAACTATGGCTACACCTTC. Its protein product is CASSLDRRANYGYTF.

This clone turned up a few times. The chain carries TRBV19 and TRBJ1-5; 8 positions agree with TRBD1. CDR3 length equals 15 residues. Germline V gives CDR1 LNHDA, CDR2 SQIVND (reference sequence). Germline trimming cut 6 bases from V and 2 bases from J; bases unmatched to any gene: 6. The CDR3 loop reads CASRQQGVGNQPQHF. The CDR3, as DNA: TGTGCCAGTAGGCAACAGGGGGTAGGCAATCAGCCCCAGCATTTT.

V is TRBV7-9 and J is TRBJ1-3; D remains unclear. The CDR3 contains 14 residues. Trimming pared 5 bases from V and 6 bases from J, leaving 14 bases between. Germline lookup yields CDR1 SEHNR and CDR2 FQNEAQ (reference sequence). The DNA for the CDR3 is TGTGCCAGCAGCCCAGTCGACTTTTTAAACACCATATATTTT. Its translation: CASSPVDFLNTIYF.

This CDR3 reads CASSLGGASYEQYF. The CDR3 bases are TGTGCCAGCAGCTTGGGTGGGGCTTCCTACGAGCAGTACTTC. The genes are TRBV11-2 and TRBJ2-7; D might be TRBD1 (5 bases). This CDR3 spans 14 amino acids. The germline gives CDR1 SGHAT, CDR2 FQNNGV. V was clipped by 3 bases and J by 1 base, with 10 bases between them.

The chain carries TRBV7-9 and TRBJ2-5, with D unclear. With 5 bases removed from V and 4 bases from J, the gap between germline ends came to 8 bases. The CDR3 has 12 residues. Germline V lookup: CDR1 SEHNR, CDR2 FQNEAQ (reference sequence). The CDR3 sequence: CASSQIGETQYF. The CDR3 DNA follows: TGTGCCAGCAGCCAGATTGGAGAGACCCAGTACTTC. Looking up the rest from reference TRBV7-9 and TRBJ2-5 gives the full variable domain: DTGVSQNPRHKITKRGQNVTFRCDPISEHNRLYWYRQTLGQGPEFLTYFQNEAQLEKSRLLSDRFSAERPKGSFSTLEIQRTEQGDSAMYLCASSQIGETQYFGPGTRLLVL.

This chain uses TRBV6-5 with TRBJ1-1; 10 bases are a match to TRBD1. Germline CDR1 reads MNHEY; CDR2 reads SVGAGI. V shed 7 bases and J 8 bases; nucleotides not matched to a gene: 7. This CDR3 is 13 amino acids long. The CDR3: CASTIDRGPEAFF. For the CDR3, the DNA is TGTGCCAGCACCATAGACAGGGGGCCGGAAGCTTTCTTT.

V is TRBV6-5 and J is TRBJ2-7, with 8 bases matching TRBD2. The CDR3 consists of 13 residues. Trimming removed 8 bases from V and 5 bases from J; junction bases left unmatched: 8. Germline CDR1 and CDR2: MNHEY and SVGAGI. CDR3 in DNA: TGTGCCAGCCGCTGGACTAGCAGGGACGAGCAGTACTTC. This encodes CASRWTSRDEQYF.